This section outlines one T cell receptor (beta chain) sequence together with its context. RNA from PBMCs was the source of the TCR library. This entry comes from a study of regulatory T cells in long-lasting Graves disease. MiXCR was run by TCRdb on the reads, yielding one entry per CDR3 protein. The sample lists 550 to 800 distinct CDR3 sequences, less than 75% occurring once. With V trimmed by 1 base and J by 10 bases, 7 bases remained unmatched. This CDR3 region has 16 residues. Germline V gives CDR1 MGHRA, CDR2 YSYEKL. Sequences were derived from peripheral blood mononuclear cells (PBMCs), sampled with antithyroid drug treatment, in newly diagnosed or persistent Graves disease (not recorded which). This clonotype originated in a female donor with Graves disease. The chain couples TRBV4-1 to TRBJ1-6, with 10 positions matching TRBD1. The CDR3 bases are TGCGCCAGCAGCCAAGGAACGACAGGGGGCGAATCACCCCTCCACTTT. It translates to CASSQGTTGGESPLHF.